This T cell receptor beta chain was sequenced in a study of blood T cell repertoires in COVID-19. This CDR3 is built from 16 residues. Clones were read by immunoSEQ multiplex PCR, and TCRdb kept only the in-frame ones, dropping some. The sample yields about 110,000 clones, around 75% seen once. The chain has TRBV21-1 and TRBJ2-7; no DNA check was done on the table's D call, TRBD1. TRBV21-1 is an annotated pseudogene. The sequence was collected from a human donor with acute or convalescent COVID-19. The donor label of this sample is uncertain. Sample: peripheral blood. The CDR3 bases are TGTGCCAGCAGCAAGGGGTTGGGACAGTTGGTTTACGAGCAGTACTTC. Amino acids: CASSKGLGQLVYEQYF.